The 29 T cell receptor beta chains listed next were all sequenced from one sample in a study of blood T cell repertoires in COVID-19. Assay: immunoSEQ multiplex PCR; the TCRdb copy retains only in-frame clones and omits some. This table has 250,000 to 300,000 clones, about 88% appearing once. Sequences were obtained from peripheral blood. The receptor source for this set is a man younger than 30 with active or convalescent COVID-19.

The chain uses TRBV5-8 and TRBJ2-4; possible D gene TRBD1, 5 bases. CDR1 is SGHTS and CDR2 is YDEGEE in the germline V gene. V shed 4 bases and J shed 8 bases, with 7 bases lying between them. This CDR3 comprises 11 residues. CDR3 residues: CASSTRDIQYF. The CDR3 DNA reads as TGTGCCAGCAGCACCAGGGACATTCAGTACTTC.

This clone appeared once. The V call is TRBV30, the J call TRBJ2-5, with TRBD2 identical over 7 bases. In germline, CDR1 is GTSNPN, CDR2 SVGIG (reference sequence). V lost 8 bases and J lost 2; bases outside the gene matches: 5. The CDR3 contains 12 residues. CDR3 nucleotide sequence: TGTGCCAGAAGGGACTATCAAGAGACCCAGTACTTC. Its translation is CARRDYQETQYF.

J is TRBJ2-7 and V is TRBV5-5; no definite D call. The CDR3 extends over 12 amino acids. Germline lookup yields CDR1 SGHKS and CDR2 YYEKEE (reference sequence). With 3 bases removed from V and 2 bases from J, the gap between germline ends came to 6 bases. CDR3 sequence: CASSSWPYEQYF. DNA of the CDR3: TGTGCCAGCAGCTCCTGGCCCTACGAGCAGTACTTC.

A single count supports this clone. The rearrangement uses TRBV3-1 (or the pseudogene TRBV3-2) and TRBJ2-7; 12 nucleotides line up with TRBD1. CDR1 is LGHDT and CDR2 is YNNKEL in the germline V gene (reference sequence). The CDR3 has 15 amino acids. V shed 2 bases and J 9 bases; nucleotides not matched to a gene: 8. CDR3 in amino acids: CASSQNSGQGAGQYF. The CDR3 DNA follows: TGTGCCAGCAGCCAAAACTCGGGACAGGGGGCAGGGCAGTACTTC.

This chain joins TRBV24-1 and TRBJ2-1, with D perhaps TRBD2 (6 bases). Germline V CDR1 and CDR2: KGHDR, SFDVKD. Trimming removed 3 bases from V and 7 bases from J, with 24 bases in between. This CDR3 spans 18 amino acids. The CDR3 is CATSDLVVGAGLGNEQFF. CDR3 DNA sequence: TGTGCCACCAGTGATCTCGTTGTTGGCGCGGGGTTAGGGAATGAGCAGTTCTTC.

CDR3 nucleotides: TGTGCCAGCAGCTTAAGACAGGCGCACGATGAGCAGTTCTTC. Translated, it gives CASSLRQAHDEQFF. The rearrangement links TRBV9 to TRBJ2-1; tentative D call: TRBD1 (6 bases). CDR1 is SGDLS and CDR2 is YYNGEE in the germline V gene. Between the trimmed V and J ends, which lost 4 bases and 8 bases, there was a span of 16 bases. This CDR3 region has 14 residues.

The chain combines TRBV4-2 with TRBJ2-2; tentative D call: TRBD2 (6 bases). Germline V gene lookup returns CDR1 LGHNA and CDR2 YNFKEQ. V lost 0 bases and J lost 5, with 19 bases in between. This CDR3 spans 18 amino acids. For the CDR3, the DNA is TGTGCCAGCAGCCAAGATCCCGCATCGACGAGCGGGACCGGGGAGCTGTTTTTT. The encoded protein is CASSQDPASTSGTGELFF.

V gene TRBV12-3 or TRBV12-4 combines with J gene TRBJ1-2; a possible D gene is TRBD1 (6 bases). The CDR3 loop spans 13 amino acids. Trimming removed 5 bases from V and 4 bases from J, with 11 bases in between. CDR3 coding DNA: TGTGCCAGCAGTCCAGGGACAACCTATGGCTACACCTTC. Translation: CASSPGTTYGYTF.

The CDR3 region is CASSLRLATSNEQFF. The CDR3 DNA is TGTGCCAGCAGCTTGAGGCTAGCGACTTCTAATGAGCAGTTCTTC. The V gene is TRBV5-4, the J gene TRBJ2-1; D possibly corresponds to TRBD2 (6 bases). The V gene lost 1 base and the J gene lost 7 bases, with 15 bases spanning the gap. In germline, CDR1 is SGHNT, CDR2 YYREEE (reference sequence). The CDR3 has 15 amino acids.

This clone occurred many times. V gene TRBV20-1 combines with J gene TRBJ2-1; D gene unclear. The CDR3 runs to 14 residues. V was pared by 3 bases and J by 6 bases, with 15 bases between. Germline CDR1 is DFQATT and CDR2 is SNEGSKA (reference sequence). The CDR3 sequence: CSASTLVAGNEQFF. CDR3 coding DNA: TGCAGTGCTAGTACTTTGGTTGCAGGCAATGAGCAGTTCTTC.

The chain's CDR3 is CASSAGFGSYNEQFF. The CDR3 DNA sequence: TGTGCCAGCAGTGCGGGTTTTGGGTCCTACAATGAGCAGTTCTTC. The chain employs TRBV2 and TRBJ2-1; D remains unclear. The CDR3 sequence is 15 residues long. The ends were cut back, 4 bases at V and 1 base at J, with 11 bases in the middle. Germline V gives CDR1 SNHLY, CDR2 FYNNEI.

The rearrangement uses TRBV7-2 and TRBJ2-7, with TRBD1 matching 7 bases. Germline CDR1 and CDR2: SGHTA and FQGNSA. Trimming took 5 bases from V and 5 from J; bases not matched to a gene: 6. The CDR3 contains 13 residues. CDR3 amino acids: CASSTGQRNEQYF. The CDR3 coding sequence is TGTGCCAGCAGCACGGGACAGCGAAACGAGCAGTACTTC.

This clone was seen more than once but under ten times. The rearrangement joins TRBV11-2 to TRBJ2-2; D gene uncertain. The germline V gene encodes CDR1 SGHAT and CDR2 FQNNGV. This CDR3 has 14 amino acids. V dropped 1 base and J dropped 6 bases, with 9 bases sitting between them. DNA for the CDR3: TGTGCCAGCAGCTTAGGAAAGCAACCCGGGGAGCTGTTTTTT. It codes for CASSLGKQPGELFF.

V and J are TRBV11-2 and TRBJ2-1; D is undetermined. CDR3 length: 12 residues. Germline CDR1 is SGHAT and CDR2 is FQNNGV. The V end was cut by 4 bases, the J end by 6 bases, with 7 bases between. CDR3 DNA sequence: TGTGCCAGCAGCTGGCAGGCCAATGAGCAGTTCTTC. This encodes CASSWQANEQFF.

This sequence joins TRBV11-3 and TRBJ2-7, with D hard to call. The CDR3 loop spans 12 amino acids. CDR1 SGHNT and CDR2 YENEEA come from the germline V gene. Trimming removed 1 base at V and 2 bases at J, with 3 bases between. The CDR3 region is CASSLAPYEQYF. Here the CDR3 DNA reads TGTGCCAGCAGCTTAGCTCCCTACGAGCAGTACTTC. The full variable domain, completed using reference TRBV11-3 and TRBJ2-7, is EAGVVQSPRYKIIEKKQPVAFWCNPISGHNTLYWYLQNLGQGPELLIRYENEEAVDDSQLPKDRFSAERLKGVDSTLKIQPAELGDSAVYLCASSLAPYEQYFGPGTRLTVT.

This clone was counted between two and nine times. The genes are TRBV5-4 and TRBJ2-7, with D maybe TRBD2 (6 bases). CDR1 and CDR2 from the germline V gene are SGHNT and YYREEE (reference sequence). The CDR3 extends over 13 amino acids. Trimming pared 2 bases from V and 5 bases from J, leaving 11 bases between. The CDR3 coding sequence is TGTGCCAGCAGCTTTGGGACGGGAGACGAGCAGTACTTC. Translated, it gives CASSFGTGDEQYF. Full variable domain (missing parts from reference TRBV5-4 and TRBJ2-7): ETGVTQSPTHLIKTRGQQVTLRCSSQSGHNTVSWYQQALGQGPQFIFQYYREEENGRGNFPPRFSGLQFPNYSSELNVNALELDDSALYLCASSFGTGDEQYFGPGTRLTVT.

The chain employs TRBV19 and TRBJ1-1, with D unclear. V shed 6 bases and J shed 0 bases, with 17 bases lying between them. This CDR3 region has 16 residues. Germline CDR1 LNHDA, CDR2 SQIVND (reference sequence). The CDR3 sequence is CASSLLGRALNTEAFF. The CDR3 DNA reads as TGTGCCAGTAGCCTCCTCGGGCGGGCCTTGAACACTGAAGCTTTCTTT.

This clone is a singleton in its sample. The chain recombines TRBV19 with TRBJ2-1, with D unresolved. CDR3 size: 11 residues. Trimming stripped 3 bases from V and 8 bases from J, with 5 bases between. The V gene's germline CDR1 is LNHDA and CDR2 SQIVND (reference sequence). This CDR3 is CASSIRDEQFF. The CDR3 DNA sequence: TGTGCCAGTAGTATCCGGGATGAGCAGTTCTTC.

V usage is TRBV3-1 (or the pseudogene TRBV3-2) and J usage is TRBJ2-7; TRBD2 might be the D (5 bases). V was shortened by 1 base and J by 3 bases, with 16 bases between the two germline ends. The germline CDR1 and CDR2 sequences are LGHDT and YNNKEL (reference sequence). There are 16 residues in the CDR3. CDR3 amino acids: CASSQVFGYGNYEQYF. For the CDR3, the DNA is TGTGCCAGCAGCCAAGTGTTTGGGTACGGGAACTACGAGCAGTACTTC.

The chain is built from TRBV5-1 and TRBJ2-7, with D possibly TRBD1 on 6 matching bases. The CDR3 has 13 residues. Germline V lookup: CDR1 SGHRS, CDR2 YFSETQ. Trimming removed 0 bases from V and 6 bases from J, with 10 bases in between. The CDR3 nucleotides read TGCGCCAGCAGCTTGGGGACAGTACCCGAGCAGTACTTC. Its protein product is CASSLGTVPEQYF.

The CDR3 is CASSSYPRQGQETQYF. The CDR3 DNA reads TGTGCCAGCAGCAGCTACCCACGACAGGGACAAGAGACCCAGTACTTC. The chain carries TRBV28 and TRBJ2-5; 7 bases are a match to TRBD1. The junction had 12 bases not matched to a gene; V was cut back by 6 bases and J by 2 bases. Per germline, CDR1 MDHEN and CDR2 SYDVKM. The CDR3 is 16 amino acids.

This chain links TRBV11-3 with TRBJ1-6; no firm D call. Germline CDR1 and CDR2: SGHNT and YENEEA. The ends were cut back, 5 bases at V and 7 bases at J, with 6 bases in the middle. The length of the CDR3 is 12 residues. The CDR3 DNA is TGTGCCAGCAGCCTCAGGAATTCACCCCTCCACTTT. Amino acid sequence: CASSLRNSPLHF. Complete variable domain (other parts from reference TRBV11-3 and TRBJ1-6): EAGVVQSPRYKIIEKKQPVAFWCNPISGHNTLYWYLQNLGQGPELLIRYENEEAVDDSQLPKDRFSAERLKGVDSTLKIQPAELGDSAVYLCASSLRNSPLHFGNGTRLTVT.

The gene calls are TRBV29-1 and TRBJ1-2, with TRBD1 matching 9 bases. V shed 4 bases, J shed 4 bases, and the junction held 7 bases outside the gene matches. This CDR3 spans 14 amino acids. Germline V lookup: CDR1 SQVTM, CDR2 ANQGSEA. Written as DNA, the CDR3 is TGCAGCGTTGTTCGGACAGGGGACTCCTATGGCTACACCTTC. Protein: CSVVRTGDSYGYTF.

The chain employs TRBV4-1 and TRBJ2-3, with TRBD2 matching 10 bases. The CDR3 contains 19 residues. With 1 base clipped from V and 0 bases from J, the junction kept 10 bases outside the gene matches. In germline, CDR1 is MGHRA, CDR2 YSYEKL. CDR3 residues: CASSQGPPKLAGSTDTQYF. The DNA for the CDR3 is TGCGCCAGCAGCCAAGGACCCCCAAAACTAGCGGGAAGCACAGATACGCAGTATTTT.

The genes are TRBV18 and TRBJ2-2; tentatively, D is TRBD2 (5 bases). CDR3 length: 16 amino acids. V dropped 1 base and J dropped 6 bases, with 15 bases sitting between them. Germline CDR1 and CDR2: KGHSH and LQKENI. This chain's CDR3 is CASSPLDFLAAGELFF. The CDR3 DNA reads TGTGCCAGCTCACCACTGGACTTCCTAGCCGCCGGGGAGCTGTTTTTT.

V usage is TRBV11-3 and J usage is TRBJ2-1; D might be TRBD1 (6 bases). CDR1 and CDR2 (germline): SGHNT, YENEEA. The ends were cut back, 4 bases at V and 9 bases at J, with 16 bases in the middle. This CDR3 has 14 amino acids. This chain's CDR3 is CASSSAVQGSEQFF. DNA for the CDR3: TGTGCCAGCAGCTCGGCGGTACAGGGCTCTGAGCAGTTCTTC.

In DNA, the CDR3 is TGTGCCAGTAGTACCGGACTAGCGGGGGGGGGCACAGATACGCAGTATTTT. This sequence encodes CASSTGLAGGGTDTQYF. The rearrangement uses TRBV19 and TRBJ2-3, with 15 bases aligning to TRBD2. This CDR3 has 17 amino acids. Trimming took 4 bases from V and 1 from J; bases not matched to a gene: 3. The germline gives CDR1 LNHDA, CDR2 SQIVND (reference sequence).

The CDR3, as DNA: TGTGCCAGCAGCTTGGGGATTGGGACAGGAGTTCCCTACGAGCAGTACTTC. Protein product: CASSLGIGTGVPYEQYF. This chain connects TRBV5-5 to TRBJ2-7, with TRBD1 matching over 8 bases. Germline loops: CDR1 SGHKS, CDR2 YYEKEE (reference sequence). The V and J ends lost 0 bases and 2 bases, in that order; junction bases with no gene match: 10. CDR3 length: 17 amino acids.

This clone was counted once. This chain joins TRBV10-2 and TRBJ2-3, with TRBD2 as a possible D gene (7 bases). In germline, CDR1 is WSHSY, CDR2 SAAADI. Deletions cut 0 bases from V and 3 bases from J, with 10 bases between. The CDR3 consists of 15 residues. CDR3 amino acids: CASSESEGGTDTQYF. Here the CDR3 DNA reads TGCGCCAGCAGTGAGTCAGAGGGGGGGACAGATACGCAGTATTTT.